Below, 16 T cell receptor beta chains from the same sample are listed, as sequenced in a study of blood T cell repertoires in COVID-19 (TCRdb year 2020). The library was obtained by the immunoSEQ multiplex PCR assay. Drawn from immuneACCESS, this table holds only the in-frame rearrangements with V and J called that TCRdb kept. Clones are partly lost; checked studies trace under half to an unresolved V gene and leave the rest unexplained. For this sample the table gives roughly 100,000 clones, of which roughly nine tenths were detected only once. The leading ten clones occupy over 4.5% of the sample. Sequencing used peripheral blood. The receptors come from a man aged 50 to 60 with acute or convalescent COVID-19.

This clone was seen a handful of times. The V call is TRBV7-2, the J call TRBJ1-1; D is unresolved. V lost 2 bases, J lost 1 base, and 8 bases lay in between. The CDR3 sequence is 14 residues long. Germline V gene data show CDR1 as SGHTA and CDR2 as FQGNSA. The CDR3 DNA follows: TGTGCCAGCAGCTTAAGGGAGGGGAACACTGAAGCTTTCTTT. Encoded protein: CASSLREGNTEAFF.

The gene calls are TRBV14 and TRBJ2-3, with 9 nucleotides matching TRBD2. CDR3 size: 13 residues. The J segment lost 4 bases and the V segment lost 8 bases, leaving 4 bases of the junction unmatched. The germline CDR1 and CDR2 sequences are SGHDN and FVKESK. The DNA of the CDR3 is TGTGCCAGCCAGACTAGCGGACCAGATACGCAGTATTTT. The encoded protein is CASQTSGPDTQYF.

The chain uses TRBV29-1 and TRBJ1-5; D is possibly TRBD1 (5 bases). CDR3 length: 16 amino acids. The germline V gene has CDR1 SQVTM and CDR2 ANQGSEA. Trimming removed 4 bases at V and 0 bases at J, with 16 bases between. CDR3 nucleotide sequence: TGCAGCGTTGCCCCGTCGGGGGGGAATAGCAATCAGCCCCAGCATTTT. It encodes CSVAPSGGNSNQPQHF.

This chain connects TRBV24-1 to TRBJ2-1; TRBD2 agrees at 10 bases. The ends lost 4 bases at V and 7 bases at J; junction bases unmatched: 9. The CDR3 sequence is 16 residues long. Germline-derived CDR1 and CDR2 are KGHDR and SFDVKD. The chain's CDR3 is CATSDLAGARGNEQFF. In DNA, the CDR3 is TGTGCCACCAGTGACCTAGCGGGAGCGCGGGGGAATGAGCAGTTCTTC.

V gene TRBV19 combines with J gene TRBJ1-4; D ambiguous. The germline V and J ends were trimmed by 7 bases and 5 bases, with 17 bases remaining between them. Germline V gene data show CDR1 as LNHDA and CDR2 as SQIVND (reference sequence). The CDR3 extends over 15 amino acids. The CDR3 nucleotides read TGTGCCAGTACCCCCTGGGGAGGCCCAAATGAAAAACTGTTTTTT. Translation gives CASTPWGGPNEKLFF.

The chain links TRBV10-2 to TRBJ2-2; 7 nucleotides line up with TRBD1. The length of the CDR3 is 15 residues. The ends lost 2 bases at V and 5 bases at J; junction bases unmatched: 5. The germline V gene encodes CDR1 WSHSY and CDR2 SAAADI. CDR3 loop: CASSELKGATGELFF. CDR3 nucleotides: TGCGCCAGCAGTGAGCTTAAGGGGGCTACCGGGGAGCTGTTTTTT.

The chain links TRBV11-3 to TRBJ2-2; TRBD2 matches 9 bases. Germline V gene data show CDR1 as SGHNT and CDR2 as YENEEA. This CDR3 region has 15 residues. The J segment lost 6 bases and the V segment lost 5 bases, leaving 7 bases of the junction unmatched. The CDR3 here is CASSRVIAGAGELFF. The DNA for the CDR3 is TGTGCCAGCAGCCGCGTTATAGCGGGGGCCGGGGAGCTGTTTTTT.

The chain is built from TRBV6-5 and TRBJ2-1; 7 bases fit TRBD2. Germline assignment: CDR1 MNHEY and CDR2 SVGAGI. The CDR3 runs 14 residues. V gave up 6 bases and J gave up 1 base; unmatched junction bases: 3. CDR3 loop: CASRGGSSYNEQFF. CDR3 sequence (DNA): TGTGCCAGCAGGGGCGGGAGTTCCTACAATGAGCAGTTCTTC.

Worth noting for this clone: Being one base from a much bigger clone, this may be a read error. This rearrangement joins TRBV7-9 to TRBJ2-6, with D unresolved. Trimming removed 2 bases at V and 2 bases at J, with 10 bases between. There are 16 residues in the CDR3. Germline CDR1 is SEHNR and CDR2 is FQNEAQ (reference sequence). The CDR3 DNA follows: TGTGCCAGCAGCTTAATAGGCAGGCCTGGGGCCAACGTCCTGACTTTC. It encodes CASSLIGRPGANVLTF.

This chain links TRBV5-4 with TRBJ2-7, with TRBD2 matching over 7 bases. The CDR3 has 14 amino acids. Trimming removed 5 bases from V and 7 bases from J; junction bases left unmatched: 12. CDR1 is SGHNT, CDR2 YYREEE, per germline (reference sequence). CDR3 region: CASRIEPYGREQYF. DNA of the CDR3: TGTGCCAGCAGGATCGAGCCCTACGGGAGGGAGCAGTACTTC.

This chain joins TRBV10-3 and TRBJ1-6; possible D gene TRBD1, 5 bases. CDR1 and CDR2 from the germline V gene are ENHRY and SYGVKD. This CDR3 comprises 15 residues. V lost 2 bases and J lost 8, with 13 bases in between. The CDR3 DNA follows: TGTGCCATCAGTGAGGGAGGGACTGAGGATTCACCCCTCCACTTT. Translating gives CAISEGGTEDSPLHF.

V usage is TRBV30 and J usage is TRBJ1-6; perhaps TRBD1 as D (5 bases). Between the trimmed V and J ends, which lost 7 bases and 6 bases, there was a span of 13 bases. Germline CDR1 reads GTSNPN; CDR2 reads SVGIG (reference sequence). The CDR3 runs to 13 residues. This chain's CDR3 is CASKPGGNSPLHF. The CDR3, as DNA: TGTGCCTCCAAACCGGGGGGTAATTCACCCCTCCACTTT.

The J gene is TRBJ1-1, the V gene TRBV12-3 or TRBV12-4; 8 positions agree with TRBD1. J was trimmed by 4 bases and V by 4 bases; bases with no gene match: 2. The CDR3 loop spans 13 amino acids. The CDR3 DNA reads as TGTGCCAGCAGTTCAGGGGGCTTCACTGAAGCTTTCTTT. Translated: CASSSGGFTEAFF.

V and J are TRBV6-5 and TRBJ1-5, with D unclear. The CDR3 has 12 amino acids. The germline CDR1 and CDR2 sequences are MNHEY and SVGAGI. Trimming shortened V by 8 bases and J by 4 bases, and 9 bases separated the two germline ends. CDR3 residues: CASPSGNQPQHF. CDR3 DNA: TGTGCCAGCCCGTCGGGGAATCAGCCCCAGCATTTT.

The chain links TRBV24-1 to TRBJ2-1; 10 nucleotides agree with TRBD2. Looked up from germline, CDR1 is KGHDR and CDR2 is SFDVKD. The CDR3 is 14 residues long. V lost 3 bases, J lost 7 bases, and 2 bases stayed unmatched. CDR3 region: CATSDSGRGNEQFF. The CDR3 DNA is TGTGCCACCAGTGATAGCGGGAGGGGTAATGAGCAGTTCTTC.

The chain uses TRBV19 and TRBJ2-1; 9 bases map to TRBD1. This CDR3 contains 15 residues. Trimming at V came to 6 bases and at J to 2 bases, leaving 5 bases not matched to a gene. The V gene's germline CDR1 is LNHDA and CDR2 SQIVND (reference sequence). As DNA, the CDR3 is TGTGCCAGTAGGGGACAGGGCTCCCCCTACAATGAGCAGTTCTTC. This gives the protein CASRGQGSPYNEQFF.